One and the same sample provided the 17 T cell receptor beta chains below, sequenced in a study of blood T cell repertoires in COVID-19 (TCRdb year 2020). The protocol used for the library was the immunoSEQ multiplex PCR assay. This immuneACCESS table, as held by TCRdb, lists in-frame sequences with V and J called but not all clones. Of the missing ones, under half trace to an unresolved V gene in checked studies; the others have no known cause. Present in this sample are 150,000 to 200,000 clones, over 80% of which were seen just once. The ten largest account for 9.1% of the sample. Sequenced sample: peripheral blood. The receptors come from an elderly woman with active or convalescent COVID-19.

The J gene is TRBJ2-1, the V gene TRBV11-3; D possibly corresponds to TRBD1 (6 bases). Germline V CDR1 and CDR2: SGHNT, YENEEA. The length of the CDR3 is 15 residues. Trimming pared 5 bases from V and 8 bases from J, leaving 19 bases between. This CDR3 reads CASSPPVGAGDEQFF. The CDR3 DNA reads TGTGCCAGCAGCCCCCCTGTGGGGGCAGGGGATGAGCAGTTCTTC.

The chain combines TRBV10-3 with TRBJ1-3; unclear D gene. V was trimmed by 0 bases and J by 4 bases, leaving 4 bases between them. CDR3 length: 13 residues. Germline V gives CDR1 ENHRY, CDR2 SYGVKD. The CDR3 is CAISESEGNTIYF. The CDR3 region has the DNA TGTGCCATCAGTGAGTCTGAGGGAAACACCATATATTTT.

The chain employs TRBV7-2 and TRBJ1-2; D uncertain. Deletions cut 2 bases from V and 1 base from J, with 5 bases between. Germline loops: CDR1 SGHTA, CDR2 FQGNSA. The CDR3 has 13 residues. Here the CDR3 DNA reads TGTGCCAGCAGCTTATACAGTAACTATGGCTACACCTTC. Translation: CASSLYSNYGYTF.

Comments on this clone: The junction and the germline gene differ at one end; a read error may be behind it. The genes are TRBV7-7 and TRBJ2-2, with 11 bases aligning to TRBD1. CDR3 length: 15 amino acids. In germline, CDR1 is SSHAT, CDR2 FNYEAQ (reference sequence). The CDR3, as DNA: TGTGCTAGCAGCCCATGGACAGGGGGCCCCGGGGAGCTGTTTTTT. It yields the protein CASSPWTGGPGELFF.

The J gene is TRBJ1-1, the V gene TRBV7-9; D ambiguous. CDR3 size: 13 residues. Germline V lookup: CDR1 SEHNR, CDR2 FQNEAQ (reference sequence). The ends were cut back, 1 base at V and 4 bases at J, with 7 bases in the middle. CDR3 coding DNA: TGTGCCAGCAGCTTAGACGGCGGCACTGAAGCTTTCTTT. Protein: CASSLDGGTEAFF.

The table lists this clone with many counts. The chain recombines TRBV9 with TRBJ1-1; 10 positions agree with TRBD1. The V gene's germline CDR1 is SGDLS and CDR2 YYNGEE. V was clipped by 3 bases and J by 5 bases; unmatched bases: 7. This CDR3 spans 15 amino acids. CDR3 coding DNA: TGTGCCAGCAGCGCCACCGGGACAGGGGTGACTGAAGCTTTCTTT. Protein: CASSATGTGVTEAFF.

This chain uses TRBV13 with TRBJ1-1, with D maybe TRBD1 (5 bases). The CDR3 length is 16 residues. CDR1 is PRHDT and CDR2 is FYEKMQ in the germline V gene (reference sequence). V lost 5 bases and J 7 bases, leaving 23 bases between the germline ends. The CDR3 loop reads CASSPPPGTGRREAFF. Written as DNA, the CDR3 is TGTGCCAGCAGCCCTCCCCCCGGGACGGGGAGGCGTGAAGCTTTCTTT.

The chain combines TRBV28 with TRBJ2-7; TRBD1 agrees at 7 bases. Trimming took 6 bases from V and 1 from J; bases not matched to a gene: 9. The germline V gene has CDR1 MDHEN and CDR2 SYDVKM. This CDR3 comprises 15 residues. Here the CDR3 DNA reads TGTGCCAGCAGAACCTCCGGGACAGATTCCTACGAGCAGTACTTC. Its translation is CASRTSGTDSYEQYF.

This chain connects TRBV21-1 to TRBJ2-7; the table's D call of TRBD2 was not tested on the DNA. TRBV21-1 is a pseudogene. This CDR3 has 12 amino acids. The CDR3 reads CASSKHGYEQYF. The CDR3 region has the DNA TGTGCCAGCAGCAAGCACGGTTACGAGCAGTACTTC.

The J gene is TRBJ2-3, the V gene TRBV7-3; 7 nucleotides match TRBD1. CDR1 and CDR2 (germline): SGHTA, FQGTGA. The CDR3 extends over 15 amino acids. The trim removed 3 bases at V and 4 bases at J, leaving 7 bases unmatched. The CDR3 bases are TGTGCCAGCAGCTTGAGGGGGCAGAAGTCAGATACGCAGTATTTT. This translates into CASSLRGQKSDTQYF.

V is TRBV5-6 and J is TRBJ1-4, with TRBD1 as a possible D gene (5 bases). Germline lookup yields CDR1 SGHDT and CDR2 YYEEEE. V was clipped by 3 bases and J by 2 bases, with 11 bases between them. The CDR3 extends over 15 amino acids. CDR3 loop: CASSSPGYTNEKLFF. For the CDR3, the DNA is TGTGCCAGCAGCTCTCCAGGGTACACTAATGAAAAACTGTTTTTT.

The rearrangement joins TRBV19 to TRBJ1-6; 9 nucleotides agree with TRBD1. The J segment lost 2 bases and the V segment lost 10 bases, leaving 6 bases of the junction unmatched. This CDR3 is built from 15 residues. CDR1 and CDR2 (germline): LNHDA, SQIVND (reference sequence). For the CDR3, the DNA is TGTGCCACCCGGACAGGGGAGGCCTATAATTCACCCCTCCACTTT. As protein: CATRTGEAYNSPLHF. Based on the CDR3 plus reference TRBV19 and TRBJ1-6, the full variable domain is DGGITQSPKYLFRKEGQNVTLSCEQNLNHDAMYWYRQDPGQGLRLIYYSQIVNDFQKGDIAEGYSVSREKKESFPLTVTSAQKNPTAFYLCATRTGEAYNSPLHFGNGTRLTVT.

The rearrangement uses TRBV27 and TRBJ2-1; tentative D call: TRBD1 (6 bases). The CDR3 is 15 amino acids. The germline CDR1 and CDR2 sequences are MNHEY and SMNVEV (reference sequence). V was trimmed by 3 bases and J by 6 bases, leaving 15 bases between them. The DNA of the CDR3 is TGTGCCAGCAGTTTCAGGGGATATCGAAGCAATGAGCAGTTCTTC. It specifies CASSFRGYRSNEQFF.

This chain uses TRBV12-3 or TRBV12-4 with TRBJ2-4; 7 bases map to TRBD1. The trim removed 5 bases at V and 8 bases at J, leaving 6 bases unmatched. This CDR3 comprises 13 residues. The CDR3 protein is CASSQGTEDIQYF. The CDR3 region has the DNA TGTGCCAGCAGTCAAGGGACAGAGGACATTCAGTACTTC.

This clone was detected a few times. This chain uses TRBV2 with TRBJ1-4; D might be TRBD1 (5 bases). V gave up 7 bases and J gave up 0 bases, with 12 bases separating them. The CDR3 runs 15 residues. Germline CDR1 is SNHLY and CDR2 is FYNNEI. The DNA of the CDR3 is TGTGCCAGCACCGGACAACCTACAACTAATGAAAAACTGTTTTTT. Translation: CASTGQPTTNEKLFF.

This chain joins TRBV4-3 and TRBJ1-4; 7 positions agree with TRBD1. Looked up from germline, CDR1 is LGHNA and CDR2 is YSLEER. The V and J ends lost 0 bases and 3 bases, in that order; junction bases with no gene match: 7. The CDR3 runs to 17 residues. In nucleotides, the CDR3 is TGCGCCAGCAGCCAAGACGCCTCCGGGACAGCTAATGAAAAACTGTTTTTT. Translating gives CASSQDASGTANEKLFF.

This chain links TRBV10-3 with TRBJ1-1; 8 bases are shared with TRBD1. This CDR3 has 14 amino acids. CDR1 is ENHRY and CDR2 is SYGVKD in the germline V gene. J gave up 5 bases and V 3 bases, and 5 bases lay outside the gene matches. The CDR3 nucleotides read TGTGCCATCAGTGACGAAACAGGGGGGACTGAAGCTTTCTTT. This translates into CAISDETGGTEAFF.